This TCR beta chain was found in a study of shared clonotypes between healthy human individuals (dated by TCRdb to 2019 to 2021). Describing the broader study: Three men and a couple of women, aged 18 to 49 years, made up the cohort. For each donor, three plates each were used for CD4 naive and CD4 memory, two plates were used for CD8 naive, and one plate was used for CD8 memory. To estimate repertoire size and how much clonotypes are shared between individuals, the study performed deep sequencing of blood TCR repertoires from a few healthy adults. To increase sequencing depth and limit assay-specific biases, TCR repertoire library preparation and sequencing were carried out by different laboratories using diverse techniques. Per donor, leukapheresis produced somewhere between about 0.8 and 9.5 billion PBMCs.

The donors were healthy, HIV-negative adults with no recently reported acute infections or vaccinations. Every donor was a Caucasian adult residing in Nashville, Tennessee, USA. CD4+ T cells were enriched through magnetic negative selection, after which naive cells were positively selected on CD45RA and the remaining negative fraction served as the memory subset. Blood was collected by leukapheresis, and PBMCs were isolated by Ficoll-Histopaque density gradient centrifugation and then cryopreserved in liquid nitrogen vapor phase. Analytical flow cytometry was used to check the purity and quantity of every magnetically sorted T cell population. From each sorted fraction, genomic DNA was isolated and quantified by UV absorbance on a Nanodrop 2000c. As for this clone: The antigen it binds to is not known. No base-level quality is on record; no much larger clone is a single base apart.

Using the deep immunoSEQ assay, TCR CDR3 regions were amplified from genomic DNA by multiplex PCR. For each cell subset, the extracted genomic DNA was distributed evenly across all wells of several immunoSEQ 96-well plates, and each plate served as one replicate. Each replicate PCR for sorted subsets received about 180 ng genomic DNA, equal to about 30,000 T cell genomes. The purified libraries were quantified using a Qubit 3.0 fluorometer, sized with a Bioanalyzer 2100, and then quantified again using the KAPA Library Quantification kit. Every immunoSEQ 96-well plate was sequenced on a separate single-read 150-cycle Illumina NextSeq 550 flow cell. Regarding the original processing steps: Because only junctional sequences without quality scores were contained in the immunoSEQ output, filtering matching that applied to full-length reads could not be performed. Sequences were annotated with PyIR, a Python wrapper for IgBLAST v1.9, and V/J genes and CDR3 were assigned using IMGT germline references. Any read was removed if the V/J assignment was weak (E-value above 1e-6), the CDR3 was missing, or the read contained stop codons, out-of-frame junctions, or ambiguous translated residues. V3J clonotypes were defined as sequences sharing the same inferred V gene, J gene, and CDR3 amino acid sequence. To compute the percentage overlap between repertoires, the number of shared unique clonotypes was divided by the size of the smaller repertoire. Three approaches were used to assess repertoire richness: RTK rarefaction, the Chao1 estimator, and Recon v2.1 estimates of unobserved clonotypes. OLGA was used to compute generation probabilities for all TCRbeta clonotypes that the gDNA method yielded from a handful of donors. In its TCRdb copy, this immuneACCESS table keeps in-frame sequences only and misses some clones. Where compared with another copy, unresolved V genes explain less than half of these, and the others have no known cause. V and J calls and clone size come straight from that table; D and trimming were deduced from the DNA. Present in this sample are 2 million to 2.5 million clones, over 85% of which were seen just once. Of the sample, 0.1% to 0.15% falls within the top ten clones.

General findings and caveats noted by the study authors: Pairwise subsampling led to the expectation that sequencing depth would affect the degree of clonotype sharing among donors. Larger estimated clonotype richness was generally found for naive subsets than for memory subsets. Sampling was restricted to blood, and TCR repertoires in tissues likely differ from the TCR repertoires found in blood. Clonotypes shared by all four sorted-subset donors showed higher generation probabilities than non-shared clonotypes. The genetic and exposure-history diversity represented was limited by the small number of donors. Across a few donors, approximately 4.6% of naive CD4, roughly 3.5% of naive CD8, around 2.5% of memory CD4, and 0.4% of memory CD8 clonotypes were shared. Rarefaction of sorted-subset datasets indicated incomplete sequencing despite the large sequencing depth.

V was cut back by 4 bases and J by 0 bases, leaving a gap of 13 bases between them. Including the terminal cysteine and phenylalanine, the CDR3 comprises 15 residues. Only the CDR3 region is kept as DNA, spanning 45 bases read in frame from base 1. In the germline V gene, CDR1 corresponds to SGHRS and CDR2 to YFSETQ. Specimen: naive CD4+ T cells sorted from blood. This sample's cell subset or site label indicates: CD45RA+ positively selected. The rearranged chain carries TRBV5-1 and TRBJ1-1; TRBD1 is perhaps the D gene, given 5 matching bases. This clonotype was sampled from a man younger than 35 in good health. The DNA sequence is given as TGCGCCAGCAGCCGTTCCGGGACGGTGAACACTGAAGCTTTCTTT. Its protein product is CASSRSGTVNTEAFF.